This T cell receptor beta chain comes out of a study of T cell responses to AZD1222 COVID-19 vaccine. Study-wide findings and caveats: Repertoires were collected only later (after the peak T cell response had occurred). With two AZD1222 doses given, Spike-specific TCR breadth and depth both rose.

Points on this clone: The antigen is not known.

Sequenced by immunoSEQ multiplex PCR; TCRdb stores in-frame clones only, minus some. In the table there are just over 90,000 clones, approximately 92% of which are singletons. This TCR derives from an adult who received the AZD1222 COVID-19 vaccine. The sample here was peripheral blood, taken 28 days after the second AZD1222 dose.

For the CDR3, the DNA is TGTGCCAGCAGCTTGGTGACGAAACTGTATAATTCACCCCTCCACTTT. Protein sequence: CASSLVTKLYNSPLHF. The V gene is TRBV5-6, the J gene TRBJ1-6; D is ambiguous. Trimming pared 0 bases from V and 4 bases from J, leaving 11 bases between. CDR1 and CDR2 from the germline V gene are SGHDT and YYEEEE. This CDR3 is built from 16 residues. Supplemented by reference TRBV5-6 and TRBJ1-6, the full variable domain reads DAGVTQSPTHLIKTRGQQVTLRCSPKSGHDTVSWYQQALGQGPQFIFQYYEEEERQRGNFPDRFSGHQFPNYSSELNVNALLLGDSALYLCASSLVTKLYNSPLHFGNGTRLTVT.